The 21 T cell receptor beta chains listed next were all sequenced from one sample in a study of T cell changes during pregnancy in multiple sclerosis. Clones were read by immunoSEQ multiplex PCR, and TCRdb kept only the in-frame ones, dropping some. Of roughly 40,000 clones in the sample, 92% were seen once. The sample was CD4+ T cells from peripheral blood mononuclear cells, taken before pregnancy. The origin of the receptors is a female donor with multiple sclerosis, enrolled in a pregnancy study.

The chain carries TRBV19 and TRBJ1-5; no definite D call. The ends were cut back, 6 bases at V and 7 bases at J, with 10 bases in the middle. The CDR3 has 12 residues. Looked up from germline, CDR1 is LNHDA and CDR2 is SQIVND (reference sequence). The chain's CDR3 is CASSHGEQPQHF. CDR3 nucleotides: TGTGCCAGTAGCCACGGGGAACAGCCCCAGCATTTT.

This chain uses TRBV5-1 with TRBJ2-2, with 7 bases that match TRBD1. With V trimmed by 3 bases and J by 7 bases, 15 bases remained unmatched. The CDR3 consists of 17 residues. Per the germline V gene, CDR1 is SGHRS and CDR2 is YFSETQ. The CDR3 nucleotides are TGCGCCAGCAGCTGGAGACCGGGACAGACGTTCGGCGGGGAGCTGTTTTTT. Protein sequence: CASSWRPGQTFGGELFF.

J is TRBJ2-1 and V is TRBV6-6; no definite D call. V was cut by 6 bases and J by 9 bases, with 12 bases left in between. The germline gives CDR1 MNHNY, CDR2 SVGAGI (reference sequence). CDR3 length equals 12 residues. The chain's CDR3 is CASRSGGGEQFF. In nucleotides, the CDR3 is TGTGCCAGCAGATCCGGCGGTGGTGAGCAGTTCTTC.

V and J are TRBV4-1 and TRBJ2-4; 7 bases align to TRBD2. The germline gives CDR1 MGHRA, CDR2 YSYEKL. V shed 2 bases, J shed 7 bases, and the junction held 8 bases outside the gene matches. This CDR3 has 15 amino acids. The CDR3 spells CASSQSKEGGNIQYF. For the CDR3, the DNA is TGCGCCAGCAGCCAAAGCAAGGAGGGAGGGAACATTCAGTACTTC.

This chain joins TRBV9 and TRBJ2-3; 12 bases are shared with TRBD2. The V and J ends lost 4 bases and 6 bases, in that order; junction bases with no gene match: 15. Germline V lookup: CDR1 SGDLS, CDR2 YYNGEE. The CDR3 length is 18 residues. CDR3 in amino acids: CASSTQTRTSGNPDTQYF. The CDR3 region has the DNA TGTGCCAGCAGCACCCAGACACGGACTAGCGGGAATCCGGATACGCAGTATTTT. The entire variable domain, with the rest obtained from reference TRBV9 and TRBJ2-3, is as follows: DSGVTQTPKHLITATGQRVTLRCSPRSGDLSVYWYQQSLDQGLQFLIQYYNGEERAKGNILERFSAQQFPDLHSELNLSSLELGDSALYFCASSTQTRTSGNPDTQYFGPGTRLTVL.

V usage is TRBV5-1 and J usage is TRBJ2-1; TRBD2 is a possible D gene (5 bases). V lost 3 bases to trimming and J lost 4 bases, with 11 bases between them. Looked up from germline, CDR1 is SGHRS and CDR2 is YFSETQ. The CDR3 runs to 14 residues. The CDR3 DNA follows: TGCGCCAGCAGCTGGACCGGCGGGTACAATGAGCAGTTCTTC. This sequence encodes CASSWTGGYNEQFF. Drawing the rest from reference TRBV5-1 and TRBJ2-1, the complete variable domain is KAGVTQTPRYLIKTRGQQVTLSCSPISGHRSVSWYQQTPGQGLQFLFEYFSETQRNKGNFPGRFSGRQFSNSRSEMNVSTLELGDSALYLCASSWTGGYNEQFFGPGTRLTVL.

The rearrangement uses TRBV7-9 and TRBJ2-3; 8 bases are shared with TRBD2. CDR3 length: 15 amino acids. The V gene's germline CDR1 is SEHNR and CDR2 FQNEAQ (reference sequence). The ends lost 5 bases at V and 2 bases at J; junction bases unmatched: 6. CDR3 region: CASSILAEYTDTQYF. The DNA of the CDR3 is TGTGCCAGCAGCATACTAGCGGAATACACAGATACGCAGTATTTT.

The rearrangement uses TRBV4-2 and TRBJ2-2, with 9 bases matching TRBD2. From germline, CDR1 is LGHNA and CDR2 YNFKEQ. Trimming removed 3 bases from V and 3 bases from J; junction bases left unmatched: 11. The CDR3 runs to 18 residues. The CDR3 sequence: CASSQVGAGGPDTGELFF. The DNA of the CDR3 is TGTGCCAGCAGCCAGGTGGGGGCGGGAGGGCCGGACACCGGGGAGCTGTTTTTT.

The CDR3 bases are TGTGCCAGCAGTTTTGCCGGGACACCGGTAGAAGAGCAGTACTTC. Translation: CASSFAGTPVEEQYF. The chain couples TRBV27 to TRBJ2-5; a weak D match, TRBD1 (6 bases). Trimming took 3 bases from V and 11 from J, leaving 22 bases between them. CDR3 length: 15 residues. Germline V gene lookup returns CDR1 MNHEY and CDR2 SMNVEV (reference sequence).

The chain carries TRBV15 and TRBJ2-3, with 7 bases fitting TRBD1. The J segment lost 0 bases and the V segment lost 5 bases, leaving 2 bases of the junction unmatched. CDR1 LNHNV and CDR2 YYDKDF come from the germline V gene (reference sequence). CDR3 length equals 14 residues. The DNA for the CDR3 is TGTGCCACCAGCCGGGACAGCAGCACAGATACGCAGTATTTT. Its protein product is CATSRDSSTDTQYF.

V gene TRBV6-5 combines with J gene TRBJ1-3; D not certain. This CDR3 contains 16 residues. Germline V gene lookup returns CDR1 MNHEY and CDR2 SVGAGI. V was clipped by 0 bases and J by 10 bases, with 19 bases between them. The CDR3 region has the DNA TGTGCCAGCAGTTACTCATCCAGTCCCCATATTGGTACCATATATTTT. Encoded protein: CASSYSSSPHIGTIYF.

The CDR3 sequence: CASGFAGLDYGYTF. The DNA for the CDR3 is TGTGCTAGTGGTTTCGCAGGGTTAGACTATGGCTACACCTTC. The J gene is TRBJ1-2, the V gene TRBV12-5, with D possibly being TRBD1 (5 bases). With 3 bases removed from V and 3 bases from J, the gap between germline ends came to 11 bases. Germline CDR1 is LGHNT and CDR2 is FRNRAP. CDR3 length: 14 amino acids.

This clone was seen only once. The chain recombines TRBV28 with TRBJ2-1; perhaps TRBD1 as D (5 bases). The CDR3 spans 13 residues. Looked up from germline, CDR1 is MDHEN and CDR2 is SYDVKM. V was clipped by 3 bases and J by 10 bases, with 13 bases between them. The CDR3 spells CASSLGLTAEQFF. CDR3 sequence (DNA): TGTGCCAGCAGTTTGGGGCTGACAGCGGAGCAGTTCTTC.

A single count supports this clone. The genes are TRBV5-1 and TRBJ1-2, with TRBD1 identical over 9 bases. Germline-derived CDR1 and CDR2 are SGHRS and YFSETQ. The CDR3 totals 15 residues. V gave up 4 bases and J gave up 4 bases; unmatched junction bases: 8. The CDR3 is CASSASGTGIYGYTF. Written as DNA, the CDR3 is TGCGCCAGCAGCGCGTCCGGGACAGGGATCTATGGCTACACCTTC.

The V call is TRBV11-2, the J call TRBJ2-7; the match to TRBD2 covers 14 bases. The length of the CDR3 is 17 residues. The germline gives CDR1 SGHAT, CDR2 FQNNGV. J gave up 1 base and V 2 bases, and 4 bases lay outside the gene matches. The CDR3: CASSLLGTSGRSYEQYF. Written as DNA, the CDR3 is TGTGCCAGCAGCTTACTTGGGACTAGCGGGAGATCCTACGAGCAGTACTTC.

This clone was recorded once. The genes are TRBV5-1 and TRBJ2-2; 10 bases are shared with TRBD2. Germline CDR1 is SGHRS and CDR2 is YFSETQ. The CDR3 sequence is 16 residues long. V trimming: 3 bases; J trimming: 4 bases; junction bases outside the gene matches: 6. The CDR3 DNA is TGCGCCAGCAGCTCCTCACCTAGCGGGAGCACCGGGGAGCTGTTTTTT. Translated, it gives CASSSSPSGSTGELFF.

This chain links TRBV11-3 with TRBJ2-2, with 12 nucleotides matching TRBD2. The CDR3 loop spans 18 amino acids. The junction had 8 bases not matched to a gene; V was cut back by 1 base and J by 5 bases. Per the germline V gene, CDR1 is SGHNT and CDR2 is YENEEA. The CDR3 loop reads CASSLVYPGLAGTGELFF. As DNA, the CDR3 is TGTGCCAGCAGCTTAGTCTACCCCGGACTAGCGGGAACCGGGGAGCTGTTTTTT.

The chain joins TRBV7-2 to TRBJ1-3, with D uncertain. The CDR3 has 17 residues. V lost 1 base and J lost 2, with 15 bases in between. The germline CDR1 and CDR2 sequences are SGHTA and FQGNSA. The CDR3 nucleotides read TGTGCCAGCAGCTTAGTCCCCTCAACTCCGGCTGGAAACACCATATATTTT. Protein sequence: CASSLVPSTPAGNTIYF.

The gene calls are TRBV28 and TRBJ1-2, with 7 bases fitting TRBD1. The CDR3 loop spans 16 amino acids. Germline V CDR1 and CDR2: MDHEN, SYDVKM. V lost 6 bases, J lost 4 bases, and 14 bases stayed unmatched. CDR3 DNA: TGTGCCAGCAGCCCTCAGATAGGGGGCGAGGCCTATGGCTACACCTTC. Translated, it gives CASSPQIGGEAYGYTF.

This clone was seen a single time. The rearrangement uses TRBV5-4 and TRBJ1-1; perhaps TRBD1 as D (6 bases). In germline, CDR1 is SGHNT, CDR2 YYREEE (reference sequence). V shed 4 bases and J shed 2 bases, with 15 bases lying between them. This CDR3 is 15 amino acids long. CDR3 residues: CASSRDGGGNTEAFF. CDR3 in DNA: TGTGCCAGCAGCAGGGACGGGGGGGGCAACACTGAAGCTTTCTTT.

The CDR3 protein is CASSPYIGAYNEQFF. CDR3 sequence (DNA): TGTGCCAGCAGCCCGTATATCGGGGCCTACAATGAGCAGTTCTTC. The chain has TRBV7-2 and TRBJ2-1; a weak D match, TRBD2 (5 bases). Trimming took 5 bases from V and 2 from J, leaving 13 bases between them. Germline V gives CDR1 SGHTA, CDR2 FQGNSA. The CDR3 runs 15 residues.